The 26 T cell receptor beta chains given below trace back to one sample, sequenced in a study of OX40 agonist ivuxolimab in advanced cancers. TCRdb's copy holds only in-frame clones and misses some; the assay was immunoSEQ multiplex PCR. The profile covers tens of thousands of clones, with under 90% appearing a single time and roughly 1.1% taken by the ten largest. The sample was CD4+ or CD8+ T cells sorted from blood, taken in a trial of the OX40 agonist ivuxolimab. The source is an adult with an advanced solid tumor such as melanoma, head and neck, liver or kidney cancer.

This clone was seen once. The rearrangement uses TRBV19 and TRBJ2-3, with D perhaps TRBD1 (6 bases). The CDR3 is 13 residues long. Germline V CDR1 and CDR2: LNHDA, SQIVND (reference sequence). V was trimmed by 4 bases and J by 3 bases, leaving 8 bases between them. The CDR3 bases are TGTGCCAGTAGTACCCAGGGGACAGATACGCAGTATTTT. It specifies CASSTQGTDTQYF.

J is TRBJ1-3 and V is TRBV5-1, with D possibly matching TRBD1 (5 bases). Germline values: CDR1 SGHRS, CDR2 YFSETQ. The CDR3 is made up of 16 amino acids. Trimming took off 0 bases at V and 0 bases at J, with 10 bases between the two ends. The CDR3 loop reads CASSLDPGPSGNTIYF. The CDR3 DNA follows: TGCGCCAGCAGCTTGGACCCAGGGCCCTCTGGAAACACCATATATTTT.

This chain connects TRBV4-2 to TRBJ1-5; D is unresolved. Trimming left V 2 bases short and J 2 bases short, with 13 bases between. The length of the CDR3 is 16 residues. The germline gives CDR1 LGHNA, CDR2 YNFKEQ. This CDR3 reads CASSQREGFGNQPQHF. As DNA, the CDR3 is TGTGCCAGCAGCCAAAGAGAGGGATTCGGCAATCAGCCCCAGCATTTT.

This chain joins TRBV7-2 and TRBJ2-6; TRBD2 matches 9 bases. The germline CDR1 and CDR2 sequences are SGHTA and FQGNSA. This CDR3 comprises 18 residues. V was pared by 5 bases and J by 1 base, with 9 bases of the junction left unmatched. This chain's CDR3 is CASSLHLSGGSGANVLTF. The DNA of the CDR3 is TGTGCCAGCAGCCTTCACCTTAGCGGGGGATCTGGGGCCAACGTCCTGACTTTC.

The chain joins TRBV9 to TRBJ2-2, with 9 nucleotides matching TRBD1. The CDR3 consists of 16 residues. The junction had 10 bases not matched to a gene; V was cut back by 4 bases and J by 6 bases. Germline V CDR1 and CDR2: SGDLS, YYNGEE. The CDR3 coding sequence is TGTGCCAGCAGCCTTCGGACAGGGGTGGTTCCCGGGGAGCTGTTTTTT. It yields the protein CASSLRTGVVPGELFF.

The CDR3 DNA sequence: TGTGCCAGCAGTATGGGACGGAGCAATCAGCCCCAGCATTTT. Protein sequence: CASSMGRSNQPQHF. The chain has TRBV5-8 and TRBJ1-5, with TRBD1 as a possible D gene (5 bases). This CDR3 comprises 14 residues. Trimming removed 5 bases at V and 1 base at J, with 10 bases between. Looked up from germline, CDR1 is SGHTS and CDR2 is YDEGEE.

This clone was counted only a few times. The chain recombines TRBV19 with TRBJ1-6; 11 bases line up with TRBD1. CDR3 size: 14 residues. Trimming took 5 bases from V and 10 from J; bases not matched to a gene: 4. Per the germline V gene, CDR1 is LNHDA and CDR2 is SQIVND (reference sequence). Written as DNA, the CDR3 is TGTGCCAGTAGTCCGGACAGGGGGCACTCACCCCTCCACTTT. It yields the protein CASSPDRGHSPLHF.

This clone appeared a few times. The CDR3: CASSQVAGAGNTIYF. The DNA for the CDR3 is TGCGCCAGCAGCCAAGTGGCAGGGGCCGGAAACACCATATATTTT. The chain is built from TRBV4-3 and TRBJ1-3, with D possibly being TRBD1 (6 bases). CDR1 LGHNA and CDR2 YSLEER come from the germline V gene. This CDR3 is built from 15 residues. With 1 base removed from V and 4 bases from J, the gap between germline ends came to 11 bases.

This chain connects TRBV2 to TRBJ1-4, with 9 positions matching TRBD1. CDR3 size: 15 residues. Germline V gene sequence: CDR1 SNHLY, CDR2 FYNNEI. The junction had 6 bases not matched to a gene; V was cut back by 5 bases and J by 5 bases. CDR3 DNA: TGTGCCAGCAGTCGGTCCGGGACAGGGAATGAAAAACTGTTTTTT. Protein sequence: CASSRSGTGNEKLFF.

This clone was seen once. The sample carries other DNA sequences with the same CDR3. The chain couples TRBV11-3 to TRBJ2-5; possibly TRBD1 for D (8 bases). The CDR3 sequence is 14 residues long. Germline CDR1 and CDR2: SGHNT and YENEEA. Trimming removed 5 bases at V and 5 bases at J, with 15 bases between. The CDR3 DNA reads TGTGCCAGCAGCCTCGGACAGGGAGGGGAGACCCAGTACTTC. Translated: CASSLGQGGETQYF.

The chain employs TRBV28 and TRBJ1-3; possibly TRBD1 for D (6 bases). V was clipped by 5 bases and J by 0 bases, with 17 bases between them. CDR3 size: 17 residues. Germline lookup yields CDR1 MDHEN and CDR2 SYDVKM. The CDR3 DNA follows: TGTGCCAGCAGTACACCGGGACAACAACGCTCTGGAAACACCATATATTTT. Protein sequence: CASSTPGQQRSGNTIYF.

The rearrangement links TRBV18 to TRBJ2-1; no definite D call. Trimming pared 1 base from V and 15 bases from J, leaving 25 bases between. Germline lookup yields CDR1 KGHSH and CDR2 LQKENI. The CDR3 totals 16 residues. The CDR3 sequence: CASSPRDFLVFQRMFF. CDR3 in DNA: TGTGCCAGCTCACCACGAGATTTCCTAGTTTTCCAGCGTATGTTCTTC.

This chain uses TRBV28 with TRBJ2-5; D perhaps matches TRBD2 (5 bases). The CDR3 has 14 amino acids. Between the trimmed V and J ends, which lost 4 bases and 3 bases, there was a span of 12 bases. The germline gives CDR1 MDHEN, CDR2 SYDVKM. CDR3 loop: CASSSGIAKETQYF. The CDR3 bases are TGTGCCAGCAGTTCCGGGATCGCGAAAGAGACCCAGTACTTC.

CDR3 DNA: TGTGCCAGTAGTACGACAGGTGGTGCCACTGAAGCTTTCTTT. As protein: CASSTTGGATEAFF. This rearrangement joins TRBV19 to TRBJ1-1; TRBD1 might be the D (6 bases). Per the germline V gene, CDR1 is LNHDA and CDR2 is SQIVND (reference sequence). This CDR3 has 14 residues. V lost 4 bases and J 4 bases, leaving 13 bases between the germline ends.

The chain employs TRBV7-2 and TRBJ1-5, with 7 positions matching TRBD1. Germline trimming cut 5 bases from V and 0 bases from J; bases unmatched to any gene: 4. Germline CDR1 and CDR2: SGHTA and FQGNSA. The CDR3 extends over 15 amino acids. CDR3 protein: CASSPGQTSNQPQHF. The CDR3 nucleotides are TGTGCCAGCAGCCCGGGACAGACTAGCAATCAGCCCCAGCATTTT.

V gene TRBV27 combines with J gene TRBJ1-2, with 7 bases matching TRBD1. Germline assignment: CDR1 MNHEY and CDR2 SMNVEV (reference sequence). Trimming removed 4 bases from V and 6 bases from J; junction bases left unmatched: 2. The CDR3 spans 12 residues. The DNA for the CDR3 is TGTGCCAGCAGTTACAGGGGCCATGGCTACACCTTC. It encodes CASSYRGHGYTF.

The gene calls are TRBV4-2 and TRBJ1-1; 7 bases are a match to TRBD1. This CDR3 is built from 14 residues. J was trimmed by 3 bases and V by 8 bases; bases with no gene match: 9. Germline V lookup: CDR1 LGHNA, CDR2 YNFKEQ. CDR3 residues: CASVSGRGYTEAFF. The CDR3 DNA sequence: TGTGCCAGCGTCTCTGGCAGGGGGTACACTGAAGCTTTCTTT.

The chain recombines TRBV7-9 with TRBJ2-7, with 8 bases matching TRBD1. Germline V lookup: CDR1 SEHNR, CDR2 FQNEAQ (reference sequence). V trimming: 1 base; J trimming: 3 bases; junction bases outside the gene matches: 8. This CDR3 is 16 amino acids long. The CDR3 protein is CASSLVVPGQVYEQYV. DNA of the CDR3: TGTGCCAGCAGCTTAGTGGTCCCGGGACAGGTCTACGAGCAGTACGTC.

The CDR3 DNA reads TGTGCCAGCACCAGGACAGAACAAGAGACCCAGTACTTC. It encodes CASTRTEQETQYF. This chain joins TRBV2 and TRBJ2-5; maybe TRBD1 (6 bases). Trimming removed 7 bases at V and 2 bases at J, with 11 bases between. CDR1 and CDR2 from the germline V gene are SNHLY and FYNNEI. This CDR3 spans 13 amino acids.

This clone occurred a few times. The chain joins TRBV6-5 to TRBJ1-1; D may be TRBD1 (6 bases). Germline CDR1 reads MNHEY; CDR2 reads SVGAGI. CDR3 size: 13 residues. V lost 7 bases to trimming and J lost 4 bases, with 13 bases between them. The CDR3 DNA follows: TGTGCCAGCATTAAAACAGGGAGCACTGAAGCTTTCTTT. The encoded protein is CASIKTGSTEAFF.

This chain connects TRBV4-2 to TRBJ1-5, with D perhaps matching TRBD1 (6 bases). The CDR3 totals 15 residues. Germline loops: CDR1 LGHNA, CDR2 YNFKEQ. V was clipped by 0 bases and J by 4 bases, with 10 bases between them. The CDR3 region is CASSQEGASNQPQHF. The CDR3 coding sequence is TGTGCCAGCAGCCAAGAGGGGGCGTCGAATCAGCCCCAGCATTTT.

V gene TRBV4-2 combines with J gene TRBJ1-1; perhaps TRBD1 as D (6 bases). The CDR3 loop spans 14 amino acids. Germline lookup yields CDR1 LGHNA and CDR2 YNFKEQ. Trimming removed 0 bases at V and 3 bases at J, with 8 bases between. DNA for the CDR3: TGTGCCAGCAGCCAAGATAAGGGGGACACTGAAGCTTTCTTT. Translating gives CASSQDKGDTEAFF.

This chain connects TRBV11-3 to TRBJ2-1; D perhaps matches TRBD1 (5 bases). CDR1 and CDR2 (germline): SGHNT, YENEEA. V lost 3 bases to trimming and J lost 6 bases, with 15 bases between them. The CDR3 spans 15 residues. The DNA for the CDR3 is TGTGCCAGCAGCTTGGCAGGTAGGGGTGGCAATGAGCAGTTCTTC. It specifies CASSLAGRGGNEQFF.

The chain joins TRBV5-1 to TRBJ2-6, with D maybe TRBD1 (6 bases). The CDR3 totals 16 residues. Germline CDR1 is SGHRS and CDR2 is YFSETQ. With 6 bases removed from V and 0 bases from J, the gap between germline ends came to 13 bases. The CDR3: CASTRQVPSGANVLTF. The CDR3 DNA is TGCGCCAGCACCCGACAGGTCCCCTCTGGGGCCAACGTCCTGACTTTC.

This chain links TRBV5-4 with TRBJ2-7; TRBD2 matches 8 bases. Germline V lookup: CDR1 SGHNT, CDR2 YYREEE (reference sequence). CDR3 length: 14 residues. The ends lost 4 bases at V and 5 bases at J; junction bases unmatched: 8. The CDR3 protein is CASSLPDGGDEQYF. The CDR3 nucleotides are TGTGCCAGCAGCCTACCGGACGGGGGGGACGAGCAGTACTTC.

The chain is built from TRBV6-5 and TRBJ2-1; 7 positions match TRBD1. Trimming removed 6 bases from V and 10 bases from J; junction bases left unmatched: 3. From germline, CDR1 is MNHEY and CDR2 SVGAGI. This CDR3 region has 11 residues. In DNA form, the CDR3 reads TGTGCCAGCAGAAGACAGGGAGAGCAGTTCTTC. Translating it yields CASRRQGEQFF.